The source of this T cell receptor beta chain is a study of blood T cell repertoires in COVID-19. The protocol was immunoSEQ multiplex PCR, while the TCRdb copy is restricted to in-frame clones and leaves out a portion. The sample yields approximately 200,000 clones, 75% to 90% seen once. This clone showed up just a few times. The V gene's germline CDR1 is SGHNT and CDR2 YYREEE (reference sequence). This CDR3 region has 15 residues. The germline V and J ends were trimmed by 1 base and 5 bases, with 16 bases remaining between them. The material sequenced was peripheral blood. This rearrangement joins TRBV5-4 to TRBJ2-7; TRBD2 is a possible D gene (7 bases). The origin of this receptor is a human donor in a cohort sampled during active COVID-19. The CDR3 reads CASSLSGGTYDEQYF. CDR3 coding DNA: TGTGCCAGCAGCTTGTCGGGGGGCACCTACGACGAGCAGTACTTC.